The next 23 T cell receptor beta chains were all read from a single sample in a study of CXCR3-negative and CXCR3-positive naive CD8 T cells. All TRB cDNA libraries came from 5' RACE performed with UMI labels. Reprocessing the 5' RACE reads, TCRdb reports a single entry for every CDR3 protein and omits DNA. This sample contains about 58,000 distinct CDR3 sequences. Sequenced input: naive CXCR3- CD8+ T cells from blood. As for subset: CD45RO-CCR7+CD27+CD95- naive CD8+ T cells lacking CXCR3 (TNR3-). These receptors were taken from a human donor in good health. Some clones in this sample may be carry-over from other donors' samples.

J is TRBJ1-1 and V is TRBV11-3. This CDR3 is built from 15 residues. CDR1 is SGHNT and CDR2 is YENEEA in the germline V gene. Here the CDR3 reads CASSLAYGRDTEAFF.

The chain is built from TRBV7-9 and TRBJ2-7; lacking DNA, the TRBD2 call made by TCRdb goes unchecked. The CDR3 loop spans 13 amino acids. In germline, CDR1 is SEHNR, CDR2 FQNEAQ (reference sequence). The CDR3 protein is CASRAGEENEQYF.

The CDR3: CASSNPHSRDEQFF. The chain couples TRBV12-3 or TRBV12-4 to TRBJ2-1; TCRdb calls TRBD1, which cannot be checked without DNA. This CDR3 region has 14 residues.

This chain connects TRBV5-1 to TRBJ2-7; TCRdb selects TRBD2, and the lack of DNA leaves this call unchecked. In germline, CDR1 is SGHRS, CDR2 YFSETQ. This CDR3 is 16 amino acids long. CDR3 in amino acids: CASSLEMAGGLYEQYF.

V usage is TRBV7-3 and J usage is TRBJ2-1; TCRdb lists TRBD1, though no DNA is available to test this call. The CDR3 length is 16 residues. Per the germline V gene, CDR1 is SGHTA and CDR2 is FQGTGA. The CDR3 here is CASSSYGEQGYNEQFF.

This chain joins TRBV28 and TRBJ2-7; TCRdb proposes TRBD2, but this gene call is untestable without DNA. The CDR3 has 13 residues. Germline CDR1 and CDR2: MDHEN and SYDVKM. CDR3 residues: CPSRSGLAYEQYF.

CDR3: CSVKTGLGEAFF. This chain uses TRBV29-1 with TRBJ1-1. This CDR3 contains 12 residues. The germline gives CDR1 SQVTM, CDR2 ANQGSEA.

The chain couples TRBV19 to TRBJ1-2; TCRdb's D call of TRBD1 is untestable without DNA. Germline CDR1 and CDR2: LNHDA and SQIVND (reference sequence). The CDR3 length is 14 residues. The CDR3: CASSTHNDRDGYTF.

The CDR3 sequence: CASSLEGLAGELFF. This chain connects TRBV5-6 to TRBJ2-2. Germline CDR1 reads SGHDT; CDR2 reads YYEEEE. CDR3 length: 14 amino acids.

The chain couples TRBV7-2 to TRBJ2-5; absent DNA, TCRdb's TRBD2 call cannot be checked. Germline V CDR1 and CDR2: SGHTA, FQGNSA. The CDR3 totals 16 residues. The CDR3 loop is CASSPGGPPYQETQYF. The variable domain in full, completed from reference TRBV7-2 and TRBJ2-5, reads GAGVSQSPSNKVTEKGKDVELRCDPISGHTALYWYRQSLGQGLEFLIYFQGNSAPDKSGLPSDRFSAERTGGSVSTLTIQRTQQEDSAVYLCASSPGGPPYQETQYFGPGTRLLVL.

The J gene is TRBJ2-3, the V gene TRBV7-6. Germline V CDR1 and CDR2: SGHVS, FNYEAQ. This CDR3 has 14 amino acids. The CDR3 loop is CASSLEPGLDTQYF.

J is TRBJ2-1 and V is TRBV29-1; with no DNA, the TCRdb D assignment of TRBD2 cannot be verified. CDR1 and CDR2 from the germline V gene are SQVTM and ANQGSEA. This CDR3 is built from 12 residues. CDR3 sequence: CSGGTDYNEQFF.

The genes are TRBV5-5 and TRBJ2-3. The CDR3 loop spans 12 amino acids. Looked up from germline, CDR1 is SGHKS and CDR2 is YYEKEE (reference sequence). CDR3 in amino acids: CASSLGLDTQYF.

The rearrangement joins TRBV7-2 to TRBJ2-7; the D gene TCRdb calls, TRBD2, cannot be checked with no DNA. The CDR3 is 11 residues long. CDR1 and CDR2 from the germline V gene are SGHTA and FQGNSA. The CDR3: CASSQGLEQYF.

The CDR3 sequence is CSVKGVEGAKNIQYF. The J gene is TRBJ2-4, the V gene TRBV29-1; TCRdb indicates TRBD1, and absent DNA this call remains unverified. This CDR3 is built from 15 residues. Germline V gene sequence: CDR1 SQVTM, CDR2 ANQGSEA.

The chain uses TRBV14 and TRBJ1-2; TCRdb's D call, TRBD1, is unchecked because there is no DNA. CDR1 and CDR2 from the germline V gene are SGHDN and FVKESK. The CDR3 totals 16 residues. This CDR3 is CASSQDPRGANYGYTF.

This chain connects TRBV29-1 to TRBJ2-7. CDR1 SQVTM and CDR2 ANQGSEA come from the germline V gene. The CDR3 is made up of 14 amino acids. This CDR3 reads CSVEVGETSYEQYF.

The chain combines TRBV6-2 or TRBV6-3 with TRBJ2-7. The germline V gene has CDR1 MNHEY and CDR2 SVGEGT. The CDR3 is 13 residues long. The CDR3 region is CASSPLIAYEQYF.

The rearrangement uses TRBV6-5 and TRBJ2-5; TCRdb reports TRBD1, a call that lacks DNA to check it against. This CDR3 region has 16 residues. CDR1 and CDR2 (germline): MNHEY, SVGAGI. CDR3 region: CASSYSSGDTQETQYF.

The CDR3 spells CASSFGDGSYEQYF. The chain employs TRBV5-5 and TRBJ2-7. The CDR3 consists of 14 residues. CDR1 is SGHKS and CDR2 is YYEKEE in the germline V gene (reference sequence).

The chain has TRBV4-2 and TRBJ2-1; TCRdb designates TRBD2, a call that cannot be tested without DNA. From germline, CDR1 is LGHNA and CDR2 YNFKEQ. The length of the CDR3 is 18 residues. Here the CDR3 reads CASSQDGLAGEAYNEQFF.

The rearrangement joins TRBV6-5 to TRBJ2-5; no DNA is available, so the TRBD1 call from TCRdb remains unchecked. There are 15 residues in the CDR3. Germline CDR1 and CDR2: MNHEY and SVGAGI. The CDR3 spells CASSPRDRGPETQYF.

This rearrangement joins TRBV3-1 to TRBJ2-1; lacking DNA, the TRBD2 call made by TCRdb goes unchecked. Germline V CDR1 and CDR2: LGHDT, YNNKEL (reference sequence). The CDR3 consists of 16 residues. The CDR3 reads CASSQGTSGIVFEQFF.